This entry lists 21 T cell receptor beta chains sequenced from one sample in a study of OX40 agonist ivuxolimab in advanced cancers. Measured with immunoSEQ multiplex PCR; TCRdb has only the in-frame clones, and not every one. Found here are 95,000 to 100,000 clones, around 83% of them singletons; the top ten hold around 1.6%. Sequenced material: CD4+ or CD8+ T cells sorted from blood, taken in a trial of the OX40 agonist ivuxolimab. All receptors derive from an adult with an advanced solid tumor such as melanoma, head and neck, liver or kidney cancer.

CDR3 sequence: CASSRQGPSTSNSPLHF. DNA of the CDR3: TGTGCCAGTAGTAGACAGGGGCCCAGCACTTCGAATTCACCCCTCCACTTT. The V and J genes are TRBV19 and TRBJ1-6; 8 bases map to TRBD1. Germline loops: CDR1 LNHDA, CDR2 SQIVND (reference sequence). The CDR3 contains 17 residues. V dropped 4 bases and J dropped 7; count of bases not matched to a gene: 12.

The V gene is TRBV15, the J gene TRBJ1-2; 8 bases are a match to TRBD1. The CDR3 length is 13 residues. Germline lookup yields CDR1 LNHNV and CDR2 YYDKDF (reference sequence). The V gene end was trimmed by 2 bases and the J gene end by 7 bases; junction bases not matched to a gene: 3. The CDR3 coding sequence is TGTGCCACCAGCAGACAGGGGGCCGGTGGCTACACCTTC. Its protein product is CATSRQGAGGYTF.

J is TRBJ2-5 and V is TRBV5-4; D remains unclear. Germline V gives CDR1 SGHNT, CDR2 YYREEE (reference sequence). The CDR3 length is 14 residues. V was clipped by 1 base and J by 1 base, with 8 bases between them. CDR3 coding DNA: TGTGCCAGCAGCTTGTCGGGCATCCAAGAGACCCAGTACTTC. Translated: CASSLSGIQETQYF.

The chain carries TRBV6-1 and TRBJ1-1; D remains ambiguous. Looked up from germline, CDR1 is MNHNS and CDR2 is SASEGT. V dropped 5 bases and J dropped 0 bases, with 4 bases sitting between them. There are 12 residues in the CDR3. CDR3 DNA sequence: TGTGCCAGCAGTCCACTGAACACTGAAGCTTTCTTT. It specifies CASSPLNTEAFF.

The chain links TRBV28 to TRBJ1-2, with 11 bases lining up with TRBD1. CDR1 and CDR2 (germline): MDHEN, SYDVKM. The trim removed 3 bases at V and 4 bases at J, leaving 10 bases unmatched. The CDR3 extends over 17 amino acids. CDR3 nucleotide sequence: TGTGCCAGCAGTTTGACGGGACAGGGGGAGAAGGGCTATGGCTACACCTTC. Protein product: CASSLTGQGEKGYGYTF.

The chain links TRBV5-1 to TRBJ2-5, with 12 positions matching TRBD2. The CDR3 totals 18 residues. Germline CDR1 and CDR2: SGHRS and YFSETQ. V gave up 0 bases and J gave up 4 bases; unmatched junction bases: 10. The CDR3 here is CASSLVLAGGPVGETQYF. The DNA for the CDR3 is TGCGCCAGCAGCTTGGTGCTAGCGGGAGGGCCGGTTGGAGAGACCCAGTACTTC.

The J gene is TRBJ2-3, the V gene TRBV5-5; D uncertain. The germline V gene has CDR1 SGHKS and CDR2 YYEKEE (reference sequence). V gave up 3 bases and J gave up 2 bases, with 13 bases separating them. The CDR3 consists of 15 residues. CDR3 loop: CASSSTGFPTDTQYF. CDR3 nucleotide sequence: TGTGCCAGCAGCTCGACCGGGTTTCCCACAGATACGCAGTATTTT.

The chain has TRBV10-1 and TRBJ2-1, with D possibly TRBD2 on 6 matching bases. This CDR3 is built from 16 residues. CDR1 is WNHNN, CDR2 SYGVQD, per germline (reference sequence). V was shortened by 4 bases and J by 5 bases, with 18 bases between the two germline ends. CDR3 region: CASSGGAGRQDNEQFF. CDR3 coding DNA: TGCGCCAGCAGTGGCGGGGCGGGGCGCCAGGACAATGAGCAGTTCTTC.

CDR3 in amino acids: CASSQDRDQEPLRHVRKLFF. In DNA form, the CDR3 reads TGCGCCAGCAGCCAAGACCGGGACCAGGAGCCCCTAAGACACGTGAGAAAACTGTTTTTT. This chain joins TRBV4-1 and TRBJ1-4; maybe TRBD1 (5 bases). V dropped 0 bases and J dropped 10 bases, with 30 bases sitting between them. The CDR3 is 20 amino acids. Looked up from germline, CDR1 is MGHRA and CDR2 is YSYEKL.

The rearrangement uses TRBV5-1 and TRBJ1-4; 7 nucleotides align to TRBD1. J was trimmed by 2 bases and V by 4 bases; bases with no gene match: 2. In germline, CDR1 is SGHRS, CDR2 YFSETQ. The CDR3 consists of 14 residues. DNA of the CDR3: TGCGCCAGCAGCACGGGACAGACTAATGAAAAACTGTTTTTT. Translated: CASSTGQTNEKLFF.

This clone was recorded only once. The chain combines TRBV11-1 with TRBJ2-7; 8 bases are shared with TRBD1. The CDR3 covers 13 residues. V dropped 6 bases and J dropped 6; count of bases not matched to a gene: 7. The V gene's germline CDR1 is SGHAT and CDR2 FQDESV (reference sequence). The CDR3 nucleotides are TGTGCCAGCAGTGGACAGGGATCGTTCGAGCAGTACTTC. This sequence encodes CASSGQGSFEQYF.

This clone was recorded only once. The V gene is TRBV10-3, the J gene TRBJ2-7; D is undetermined. Germline values: CDR1 ENHRY, CDR2 SYGVKD. With 1 base removed from V and 3 bases from J, the gap between germline ends came to 1 base. The CDR3 totals 11 residues. CDR3 nucleotides: TGTGCCATCAGTGAGTTCTACGAGCAGTACTTC. Its translation: CAISEFYEQYF.

The chain uses TRBV7-2 and TRBJ2-4; D is unresolved. The CDR3 is 13 residues long. Trimming left V 1 base short and J 7 bases short, with 8 bases between. In germline, CDR1 is SGHTA, CDR2 FQGNSA. CDR3 nucleotide sequence: TGTGCCAGCAGCTTAGTGTCCGGTAACATTCAGTACTTC. Translating it yields CASSLVSGNIQYF.

V and J are TRBV18 and TRBJ1-4, with TRBD1 matching over 9 bases. Unmatched junction bases numbered 3, after V lost 2 bases and J lost 5 bases. CDR1 KGHSH and CDR2 LQKENI come from the germline V gene. CDR3 size: 15 residues. The CDR3 region is CASSPIDRGNEKLFF. The DNA for the CDR3 is TGTGCCAGCTCACCAATCGACAGGGGGAATGAAAAACTGTTTTTT.

V and J are TRBV7-2 and TRBJ1-1, with TRBD1 matching over 7 bases. The CDR3 contains 15 residues. The trim removed 5 bases at V and 2 bases at J, leaving 8 bases unmatched. Germline V gene sequence: CDR1 SGHTA, CDR2 FQGNSA. CDR3 amino acids: CASSPRQGPNTEAFF. For the CDR3, the DNA is TGTGCCAGCAGCCCACGACAGGGCCCTAACACTGAAGCTTTCTTT.

The chain combines TRBV7-3 with TRBJ2-1, with TRBD2 matching over 11 bases. The length of the CDR3 is 16 residues. The germline V gene has CDR1 SGHTA and CDR2 FQGTGA. V lost 2 bases, J lost 4 bases, and 4 bases stayed unmatched. The CDR3 DNA follows: TGTGCCAGCAGCTTATTGACTAGCGGGGCGTACAATGAGCAGTTCTTC. Translation gives CASSLLTSGAYNEQFF.

This clone was seen a few times. V usage is TRBV4-1 and J usage is TRBJ1-1, with 8 bases identical to TRBD1. This CDR3 contains 15 residues. The V gene's germline CDR1 is MGHRA and CDR2 YSYEKL. V was clipped by 0 bases and J by 7 bases; unmatched bases: 7. The CDR3 bases are TGCGCCAGCAGCCAAGAGGACAGGGCGCGTGGTGAAGCTTTCTTT. Translated, it gives CASSQEDRARGEAFF.

The V gene is TRBV6-5, the J gene TRBJ2-7; unclear D gene. The V end lost 5 bases, the J end lost 3 bases, and 5 bases lay between the germline ends. Germline V gene sequence: CDR1 MNHEY, CDR2 SVGAGI. This CDR3 has 11 amino acids. CDR3 bases: TGTGCCAGCAGTAGAATCTACGAGCAGTACTTC. It encodes CASSRIYEQYF.

The genes are TRBV28 and TRBJ1-4, with D perhaps matching TRBD1 (5 bases). V was cut by 5 bases and J by 4 bases, with 11 bases left in between. Germline V gene lookup returns CDR1 MDHEN and CDR2 SYDVKM. This CDR3 is built from 14 residues. CDR3 nucleotide sequence: TGTGCCAGCAGTCAGACAGCAGATAATGAAAAACTGTTTTTT. Amino acids: CASSQTADNEKLFF.

This clone was observed a single time. The rearrangement uses TRBV29-1 and TRBJ2-3, with a weak D call TRBD2 (7 bases). This CDR3 contains 15 residues. Trimming removed 3 bases from V and 1 base from J, with 14 bases in between. Per germline, CDR1 SQVTM and CDR2 ANQGSEA. In DNA, the CDR3 is TGCAGCGTTGAGTTTGCGGGGGCTGGCACAGATACGCAGTATTTT. It encodes CSVEFAGAGTDTQYF.

V and J are TRBV5-1 and TRBJ2-5; 7 bases agree with TRBD1. This CDR3 contains 14 residues. Losses at the gene ends were 4 bases for V and 5 bases for J; bases not matched to a gene: 8. Per germline, CDR1 SGHRS and CDR2 YFSETQ. The chain's CDR3 is CASSKTGSWETQYF. CDR3 nucleotides: TGCGCCAGCAGCAAGACAGGGTCTTGGGAGACCCAGTACTTC.